The present entry profiles one T cell receptor (beta chain) with its context. Each CDR3 protein is one row after TCRdb ran MiXCR on the RT-PCR reads. The data show about 200,000 distinct CDR3 sequences, with 41% seen just once and 33% held by the top ten. The data originate from a study of patients and donors after allogeneic stem cell transplantation. V shed 0 bases and J shed 2 bases, with 11 bases lying between them. The CDR3 covers 15 residues. CDR1 is SGDLS, CDR2 YYNGEE, per germline. The TCR sequence derives from a human donor who was either an allogeneic HSCT recipient or a stem cell or donor lymphocyte infusion donor (not recorded which). It is not recorded whose cells these are; they may come from a transplant donor. The genes are TRBV9 and TRBJ1-2; no firm D call. Material for sequencing was blood, either unsorted or a sorted T cell fraction (not recorded which). Here the CDR3 reads CASSVESQVNYGYTF. The CDR3 DNA sequence: TGTGCCAGCAGCGTAGAATCCCAGGTGAACTATGGCTACACCTTC.